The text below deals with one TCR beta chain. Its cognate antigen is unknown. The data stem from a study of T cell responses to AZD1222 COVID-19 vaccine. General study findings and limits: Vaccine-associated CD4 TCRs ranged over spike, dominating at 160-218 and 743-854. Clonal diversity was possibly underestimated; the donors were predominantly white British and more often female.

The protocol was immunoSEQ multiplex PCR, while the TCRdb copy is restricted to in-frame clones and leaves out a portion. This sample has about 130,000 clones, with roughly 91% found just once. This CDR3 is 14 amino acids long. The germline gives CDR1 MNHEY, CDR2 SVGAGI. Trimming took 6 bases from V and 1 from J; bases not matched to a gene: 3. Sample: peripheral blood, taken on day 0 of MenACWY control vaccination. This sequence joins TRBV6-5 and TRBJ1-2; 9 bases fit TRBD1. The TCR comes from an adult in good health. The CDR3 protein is CASRDRGRNYGYTF. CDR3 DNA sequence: TGTGCCAGCAGGGACAGGGGCCGTAACTATGGCTACACCTTC.